One and the same sample provided the 25 T cell receptor beta chains below, sequenced in a study of identical twins. TCRdb processed the 5' RACE reads anew with MiXCR; each CDR3 protein has one entry. The repertoire holds under 900,000 distinct CDR3 sequences, with 10% to 15% as singletons. The same sample was also studied in work on yellow fever vaccine responses in identical twins.

Sequenced material: PBMCs. The source of these receptors is a woman between 18 and 30 years old in good health.

The chain links TRBV11-2 to TRBJ2-7, with D perhaps given as TRBD1 or TRBD2 (5 bases each). The CDR3 runs 17 residues. Germline V gene lookup returns CDR1 SGHAT and CDR2 FQNNGV. Trimming cost V 5 bases and J 4 bases, with 24 bases left between them. This chain's CDR3 is CASSPLTGPTRTYEQYV. CDR3 in DNA: TGTGCCAGCAGCCCCCTGACGGGACCCACGAGAACATACGAGCAGTACGTC.

In this sample, this clonotype turned up a few times. The V gene is TRBV20-1, the J gene TRBJ2-1, with 14 bases matching TRBD2. The V segment lost 0 bases and the J segment 3 bases; nucleotides outside the gene matches: 4. CDR1 is DFQATT, CDR2 SNEGSKA, per germline (reference sequence). The CDR3 is 17 amino acids. CDR3 sequence (DNA): TGCAGTGCTAGAGACAGACTAGCGGGAGGGTTCTACAATGAGCAGTTCTTC. It is translated as CSARDRLAGGFYNEQFF.

The V call is TRBV6-1, the J call TRBJ2-6; D tentatively fits TRBD1 or TRBD2 (5 bases each). Germline V lookup: CDR1 MNHNS, CDR2 SASEGT. This CDR3 has 15 amino acids. V lost 9 bases to trimming and J lost 0 bases, with 12 bases between them. The CDR3 DNA reads TGTGCCAGTGGGGACCTCATCTCTGGGGCCAACGTCCTGACTTTC. Its protein product is CASGDLISGANVLTF.

The chain joins TRBV10-3 to TRBJ2-7; 7 bases line up with TRBD1. The CDR3 consists of 13 residues. CDR1 is ENHRY, CDR2 SYGVKD, per germline. The trim removed 4 bases at V and 3 bases at J, leaving 3 bases unmatched. The CDR3 reads CAISGGTDYEQYF. CDR3 nucleotides: TGTGCCATCAGTGGGGGGACAGACTACGAGCAGTACTTC.

This clonotype was detected only a few times. The chain is built from TRBV29-1 and TRBJ2-1; 7 bases agree with TRBD1. With 7 bases clipped from V and 4 bases from J, the junction kept 7 bases outside the gene matches. The CDR3 spans 13 residues. The germline CDR1 and CDR2 sequences are SQVTM and ANQGSEA. This CDR3 reads CSDQGVGYNEQFF. The CDR3 DNA reads TGCAGCGATCAGGGGGTTGGGTACAATGAGCAGTTCTTC.

V usage is TRBV10-3 and J usage is TRBJ2-1; D is uncertain. The CDR3 loop spans 11 amino acids. CDR1 and CDR2 from the germline V gene are ENHRY and SYGVKD. With 3 bases removed from V and 8 bases from J, the gap between germline ends came to 5 bases. The CDR3, as DNA: TGTGCCATCAGTGACTCGGATGAGCAGTTCTTC. Encoded protein: CAISDSDEQFF.

Note on this clonotype: A single base separates this from a much larger clone, so it may be a read error. The rearrangement uses TRBV3-1 and TRBJ1-2; D is unresolved. Germline V gene lookup returns CDR1 LGHDT and CDR2 YNNKEL (reference sequence). The CDR3 is 13 amino acids. V shed 0 bases and J shed 1 base, with 3 bases lying between them. CDR3 loop: CASSQDNNYGYTF. The CDR3 bases are TGTGCCAGCAGCCAAGACAATAACTATGGCTACACCTTC.

The chain couples TRBV7-8 to TRBJ2-2; D might be TRBD1 or TRBD2, each matching 5 bases. There are 17 residues in the CDR3. Germline loops: CDR1 SGHVS, CDR2 FQNEAQ. The ends were cut back, 1 base at V and 3 bases at J, with 15 bases in the middle. CDR3 coding DNA: TGTGCCAGCAGCTTAGATAGGGGTAGCGCCGACACCGGGGAGCTGTTTTTT. Translating it yields CASSLDRGSADTGELFF.

This chain links TRBV24-1 with TRBJ2-3; D not certain. The CDR3 runs to 17 residues. The V and J ends lost 8 bases and 1 base respectively, with 21 bases between them. CDR1 KGHDR and CDR2 SFDVKD come from the germline V gene. The DNA for the CDR3 is TGTGCCACCAAAAGTGGTCAACGGCCGGACCGCACAGATACGCAGTATTTT. This sequence encodes CATKSGQRPDRTDTQYF.

Ten or more counts support this clonotype. This rearrangement joins TRBV29-1 to TRBJ2-2, with 7 bases matching TRBD1. V gave up 5 bases and J gave up 4 bases; unmatched junction bases: 7. The CDR3 is made up of 14 amino acids. Germline lookup yields CDR1 SQVTM and CDR2 ANQGSEA. CDR3 residues: CSVNRGIGTGELFF. The CDR3 DNA follows: TGCAGCGTTAACAGGGGCATCGGCACCGGGGAGCTGTTTTTT.

The V gene is TRBV6-1, the J gene TRBJ1-4, with a possible D match to TRBD1 (6 bases). Trimming pared 9 bases from V and 8 bases from J, leaving 22 bases between. CDR3 length: 15 amino acids. Germline values: CDR1 MNHNS, CDR2 SASEGT. The CDR3 bases are TGTGCCAGTGACGTATTCGGGGGGCTAGGGGAAAAACTGTTTTTT. This sequence encodes CASDVFGGLGEKLFF.

This clonotype has a count of ten or more. This chain uses TRBV4-1 with TRBJ2-7; 7 nucleotides line up with TRBD1. The CDR3 is 17 residues long. V lost 4 bases to trimming and J lost 2 bases; unmatched junction nucleotides: 14. From germline, CDR1 is MGHRA and CDR2 YSYEKL. In DNA, the CDR3 is TGCGCCAGCAGCCCTTGGGAAAAGACAGGGTCTCCCTACGAGCAGTACTTC. Translating gives CASSPWEKTGSPYEQYF.

V usage is TRBV11-2 and J usage is TRBJ1-1; a weak D match, TRBD1 (6 bases). The CDR3 runs to 14 residues. Trimming took 7 bases from V and 6 from J, leaving 18 bases between them. Germline CDR1 SGHAT, CDR2 FQNNGV. The CDR3: CASKARAGAAEAFF. The CDR3 DNA reads TGTGCCAGCAAAGCCCGGGCGGGGGCTGCTGAAGCTTTCTTT.

This clonotype came up a few times. This chain joins TRBV5-5 and TRBJ2-7, with D perhaps matching TRBD2 (5 bases). The CDR3 runs 13 residues. Germline V gives CDR1 SGHKS, CDR2 YYEKEE (reference sequence). Deletions cut 4 bases from V and 3 bases from J, with 11 bases between. CDR3 loop: CASSLARGYEQYV. CDR3 DNA sequence: TGTGCCAGCAGCCTGGCCCGGGGCTACGAGCAGTACGTC.

This chain uses TRBV3-1 with TRBJ2-5, with 7 bases that match TRBD1. Germline CDR1 and CDR2: LGHDT and YNNKEL (reference sequence). The CDR3 loop spans 18 amino acids. V was clipped by 4 bases and J by 3 bases; unmatched bases: 17. The DNA for the CDR3 is TGTGCCAGCAGCCTGCGCCCCCGAGCGACAGGGACGGAAGAGACCCAGTACTTC. Amino acids: CASSLRPRATGTEETQYF.

This clonotype was counted ten times or more. The chain employs TRBV28 and TRBJ2-5, with D possibly matching TRBD2 (6 bases). Germline V gene sequence: CDR1 MDHEN, CDR2 SYDVKM. CDR3 length: 15 residues. V was pared by 2 bases and J by 1 base, with 11 bases between. CDR3 protein: CASSLLLGGQETQYF. CDR3 in DNA: TGTGCCAGCAGTTTACTTTTGGGGGGCCAAGAGACCCAGTACTTC.

This clonotype has a handful of counts. The chain's CDR3 is CASSLTKTGGFQPQHF. CDR3 in DNA: TGTGCCAGCAGCTTGACCAAGACAGGGGGCTTTCAGCCCCAGCATTTT. The genes are TRBV5-6 and TRBJ1-5; 10 bases are a match to TRBD1. The germline V gene has CDR1 SGHDT and CDR2 YYEEEE. V gave up 1 base and J gave up 6 bases; unmatched junction bases: 7. This CDR3 contains 16 residues.

In its sample, this clonotype was seen a few times. J is TRBJ2-7 and V is TRBV20-1, with TRBD1 as a possible D gene (6 bases). The ends were cut back, 4 bases at V and 0 bases at J, with 13 bases in the middle. Germline CDR1 and CDR2: DFQATT and SNEGSKA (reference sequence). This CDR3 has 14 amino acids. CDR3 protein: CSAISGQSSYEQYV. Here the CDR3 DNA reads TGCAGTGCTATCTCCGGACAGAGCTCCTACGAGCAGTACGTC.

A few counts support this clonotype. This chain connects TRBV10-3 to TRBJ2-5; no clear D. CDR1 is ENHRY, CDR2 SYGVKD, per germline. The CDR3 has 17 residues. V lost 0 bases, J lost 1 base, and 15 bases lay in between. The CDR3 protein is CAISESRTLVGQETQYF. For the CDR3, the DNA is TGTGCCATCAGTGAGTCAAGGACCCTAGTAGGCCAAGAGACCCAGTACTTC.

This clonotype was seen only a few times. The DNA for the CDR3 is TGTGCCAGCAGCTCATGGACAGAGCAAGAGACCCAGTACTTC. Its protein is CASSSWTEQETQYF. The chain is built from TRBV11-2 and TRBJ2-5; possibly TRBD1 for D (6 bases). The germline V and J ends were trimmed by 4 bases and 2 bases, with 11 bases remaining between them. The CDR3 consists of 14 residues. The germline V gene has CDR1 SGHAT and CDR2 FQNNGV. Looking up the rest from reference TRBV11-2 and TRBJ2-5 gives the full variable domain: EAGVAQSPRYKIIEKRQSVAFWCNPISGHATLYWYQQILGQGPKLLIQFQNNGVVDDSQLPKDRFSAERLKGVDSTLKIQPAKLEDSAVYLCASSSWTEQETQYFGPGTRLLVL.

This clonotype was observed a handful of times. The genes are TRBV19 and TRBJ2-1; tentatively, D is TRBD2 (5 bases). CDR3 size: 14 residues. V gave up 4 bases and J gave up 5 bases, with 12 bases separating them. Germline CDR1 LNHDA, CDR2 SQIVND (reference sequence). In DNA, the CDR3 is TGTGCCAGTAGTAAACGGCTAGCTGACAATGAGCAGTTCTTC. Protein product: CASSKRLADNEQFF.

The chain joins TRBV6-5 to TRBJ1-1, with TRBD1 as a possible D gene (6 bases). The CDR3 runs 16 residues. Germline-derived CDR1 and CDR2 are MNHEY and SVGAGI. The ends were cut back, 2 bases at V and 1 base at J, with 14 bases in the middle. The CDR3 DNA reads TGTGCCAGCAGTTACGGGGGCACTTGGGGGAACACTGAAGCTTTCTTT. This sequence encodes CASSYGGTWGNTEAFF.

This clonotype came up a few times. This chain's CDR3 is CASSTSGTQTRDIQYF. Here the CDR3 DNA reads TGTGCCAGCAGTACTAGCGGGACTCAAACGAGGGACATTCAGTACTTC. The chain carries TRBV28 and TRBJ2-4, with 10 bases matching TRBD2. Germline CDR1 MDHEN, CDR2 SYDVKM. The V gene end was trimmed by 5 bases and the J gene end by 8 bases; junction bases not matched to a gene: 12. The CDR3 totals 16 residues.

At least ten counts were recorded for this clonotype. This rearrangement joins TRBV29-1 to TRBJ2-1, with 9 positions matching TRBD1. This CDR3 has 15 amino acids. Trimming removed 5 bases from V and 5 bases from J; junction bases left unmatched: 10. Germline CDR1 reads SQVTM; CDR2 reads ANQGSEA. CDR3 in amino acids: CSVQGQGTPNNEQFF. As DNA, the CDR3 is TGCAGCGTTCAAGGACAGGGGACACCTAACAATGAGCAGTTCTTC.

The chain carries TRBV5-1 and TRBJ2-5; D tentatively reads TRBD1 or TRBD2 (5 bases each). The germline CDR1 and CDR2 sequences are SGHRS and YFSETQ. The germline V and J ends were trimmed by 3 bases and 9 bases, with 21 bases remaining between them. CDR3 size: 15 residues. The chain's CDR3 is CASSWRDGTVEAQYF. DNA for the CDR3: TGCGCCAGCAGCTGGCGAGACGGGACGGTTGAGGCCCAGTACTTC. Supplemented by reference TRBV5-1 and TRBJ2-5, the full variable domain reads KAGVTQTPRYLIKTRGQQVTLSCSPISGHRSVSWYQQTPGQGLQFLFEYFSETQRNKGNFPGRFSGRQFSNSRSEMNVSTLELGDSALYLCASSWRDGTVEAQYFGPGTRLLVL.